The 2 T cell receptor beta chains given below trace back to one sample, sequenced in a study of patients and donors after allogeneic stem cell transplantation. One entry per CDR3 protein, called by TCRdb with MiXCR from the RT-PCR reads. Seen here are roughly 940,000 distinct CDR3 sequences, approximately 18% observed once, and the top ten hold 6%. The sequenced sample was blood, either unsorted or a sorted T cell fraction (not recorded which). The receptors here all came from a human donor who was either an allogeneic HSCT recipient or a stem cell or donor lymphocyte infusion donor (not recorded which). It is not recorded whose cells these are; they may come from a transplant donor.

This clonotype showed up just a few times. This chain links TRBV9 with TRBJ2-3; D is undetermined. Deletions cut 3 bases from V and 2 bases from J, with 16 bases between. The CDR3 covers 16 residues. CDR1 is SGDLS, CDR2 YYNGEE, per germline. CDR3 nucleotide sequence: TGTGCCAGCAGCGCCCGTACCCCACCTCCCACAGATACGCAGTATTTT. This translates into CASSARTPPPTDTQYF. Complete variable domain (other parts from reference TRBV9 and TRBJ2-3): DSGVTQTPKHLITATGQRVTLRCSPRSGDLSVYWYQQSLDQGLQFLIQYYNGEERAKGNILERFSAQQFPDLHSELNLSSLELGDSALYFCASSARTPPPTDTQYFGPGTRLTVL.

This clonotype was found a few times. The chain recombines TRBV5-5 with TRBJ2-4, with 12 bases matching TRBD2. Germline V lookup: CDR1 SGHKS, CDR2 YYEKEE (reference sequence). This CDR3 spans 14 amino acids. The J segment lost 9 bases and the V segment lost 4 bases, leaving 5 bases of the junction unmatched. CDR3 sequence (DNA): TGTGCCAGCAGCAGACTAGCGGGAGTGCGCATTCAGTACTTC. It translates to CASSRLAGVRIQYF.